This paragraph covers one T cell receptor beta chain sequence. Its cognate antigen is unknown. Method: immunoSEQ multiplex PCR; TCRdb's copy keeps in-frame clones and lacks some. The sample includes 100,000 or so clones, 82% of them seen just once. The sample originates from a study of PD-1 blockade in mismatch repair-deficient tumors. General study points: Rapid post-treatment expansion, then contraction, generally preceding radiologic response, marked tumor-resident clones.

Per germline, CDR1 MNHNS and CDR2 SASEGT. Trimming cost V 3 bases and J 3 bases, with 9 bases left between them. This CDR3 is built from 13 residues. The clonotype originates from an adult with mismatch repair-deficient cancer. V is TRBV6-1 and J is TRBJ2-7; D is ambiguous. The sequenced sample was peripheral blood, obtained less than 37 weeks after starting pembrolizumab. The CDR3 sequence: CASSEGVLYEQYF. Written as DNA, the CDR3 is TGTGCCAGCAGTGAGGGTGTGCTCTACGAGCAGTACTTC.